The source of this T cell receptor beta chain is a study of blood T cells in healthy people across ages. Study conclusions and caveats: Naive CD4+ cells and diversity were both higher in long-lived donors than in aged donors.

Many counts were recorded for this clonotype. Antigen: not known. The sample providers were healthy Caucasian people from Russia, aged about 6 to 100. Trimming removed 3 bases at V and 2 bases at J, with 8 bases between. The CDR3 covers 13 residues. Next came a second PCR, run for about 7 to 11 cycles, which used a sample-barcoded 5' primer along with a J-beta primer mix. Every cDNA was tagged by a template-switch adaptor with 12 random nucleotides. TCRdb passed the 5' RACE reads through MiXCR, listing each CDR3 protein once. This sample has roughly 2 million distinct CDR3 sequences, with roughly 50% found just once.

Sequencing was done on a sample of blood. This chain joins TRBV12-3 or TRBV12-4 and TRBJ2-7; D not resolved. The TCR comes from a woman between 35 and 50 years old in good health. CDR3 bases: TGTGCCAGCAGTTTCGGCCTGGCCTACGAGCAGTACTTC. Its translation: CASSFGLAYEQYF.